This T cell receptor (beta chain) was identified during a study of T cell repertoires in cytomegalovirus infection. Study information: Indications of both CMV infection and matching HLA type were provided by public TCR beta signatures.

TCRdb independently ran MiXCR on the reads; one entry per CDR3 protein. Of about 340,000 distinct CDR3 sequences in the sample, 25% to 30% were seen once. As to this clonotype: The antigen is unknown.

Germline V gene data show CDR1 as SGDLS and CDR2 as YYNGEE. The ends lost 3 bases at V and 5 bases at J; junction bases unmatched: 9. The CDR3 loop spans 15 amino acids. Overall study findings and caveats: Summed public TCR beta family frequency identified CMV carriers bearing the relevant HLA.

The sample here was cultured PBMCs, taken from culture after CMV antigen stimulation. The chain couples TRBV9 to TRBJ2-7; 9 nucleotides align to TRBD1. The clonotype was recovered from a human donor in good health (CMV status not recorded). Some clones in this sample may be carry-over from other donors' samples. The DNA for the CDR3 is TGTGCCAGCAGCGCAACTCGACAGGGGGGCAACGAGCAGTACTTC. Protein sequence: CASSATRQGGNEQYF.